This T cell receptor beta chain was recorded in a study of CD8 T cells in ankylosing spondylitis. Study-level results: Matched synovial fluid from ankylosing spondylitis patients was reported to be enriched for disease-linked clones.

The germline gives CDR1 SGHTA, CDR2 FQGNSA. Between the trimmed V and J ends, which lost 1 base and 2 bases, there was a span of 12 bases. The CDR3 is made up of 16 amino acids. This clonotype was seen many times. Its target is unknown. Each TCR beta library was made by quantitative 5'-RACE that incorporated molecular barcodes. MiXCR, applied by TCRdb to the 5' RACE reads, yields one record per CDR3 protein. The sample lists roughly 150,000 distinct CDR3 sequences; approximately 10% were seen once. The sequence was collected from a female donor with ankylosing spondylitis or in good health (not recorded which). V and J are TRBV7-2 and TRBJ2-1, with D unclear. The sample was blood, either unsorted or a sorted T cell fraction (not recorded which). The CDR3 loop reads CASSLVAYRAYNEQFF. The CDR3 nucleotides are TGTGCCAGCAGCTTAGTTGCGTATCGGGCCTACAATGAGCAGTTCTTC.